This entry features one TCR beta chain sequence. The donors, healthy adults who were HIV-negative, had experienced no recent acute infections or vaccinations. Sequencing used immunoSEQ multiplex PCR; TCRdb keeps in-frame clones, though not all of them. Of about 2 million clones listed, approximately 95% are singletons. This sample was included in a study of shared clonotypes between healthy human individuals. From germline, CDR1 is SGHVS and CDR2 FNYEAQ. This CDR3 spans 17 amino acids. V shed 3 bases, J shed 2 bases, and the junction held 7 bases outside the gene matches. What was sequenced was naive CD4+ T cells sorted from blood. Subset indicated: CD45RA+ positively selected. The chain uses TRBV7-6 and TRBJ2-3, with 11 bases fitting TRBD2. The receptor comes from a man aged 18 to 30 in good health. As DNA, the CDR3 is TGTGCCAGCAGCTTTGAGGTAGCGGGAGGGCTCACAGATACGCAGTATTTT. Residues: CASSFEVAGGLTDTQYF.